This T cell receptor (beta chain) emerged from a study of T cell repertoires in cytomegalovirus infection. Study details: Researchers turned to recently identified HLA-C-restricted CMV epitopes as well as well-studied HLA-B-restricted ones. Study findings and constraints: Summed frequency of public TCR beta families distinguished CMV carriers with the relevant HLA. HLA-C-restricted CMV-specific TCR beta clonotypes were dominant in the ex vivo response.

TCRdb re-called the reads through MiXCR, storing one row per CDR3 protein. The data contain a few hundred thousand distinct CDR3 sequences, about 27% of them singletons. Note on this clonotype: Its target is not known.

J was trimmed by 0 bases and V by 5 bases; bases with no gene match: 9. The CDR3 consists of 17 residues. The germline V gene encodes CDR1 SEHNR and CDR2 FQNEAQ (reference sequence). The specimen comprised cultured PBMCs, sampled from culture after CMV antigen stimulation. The rearrangement links TRBV7-9 to TRBJ1-5; 8 bases are a match to TRBD1. This sequence originates from a human donor in good health (CMV status not recorded). Some clones in this sample may be carry-over from other donors' samples. The CDR3 reads CASSPDREGHSNQPQHF. DNA for the CDR3: TGTGCCAGCAGCCCGGACAGGGAGGGCCATAGCAATCAGCCCCAGCATTTT.